This T cell receptor (beta chain) stems from a study of response to subunit inactivated influenza vaccine. Findings of the study overall: Each seasonal flu vaccination may recruit only limited new T cells, authors suggested.

The CDR3 consists of 14 residues. Trimming pared 6 bases from V and 5 bases from J, leaving 19 bases between. Germline values: CDR1 DFQATT, CDR2 SNEGSKA (reference sequence). From the RT-PCR reads, TCRdb called clonotypes with MiXCR, one entry per CDR3 protein. The table has 650,000 to 800,000 distinct CDR3 sequences, 14% seen once. With respect to this clonotype: The antigen remains undetermined.

This TCR came from a man aged 50 or older who received an inactivated influenza vaccine. This material consisted of PBMCs from blood, taken 14 days before vaccination. This chain joins TRBV20-1 and TRBJ2-5, with a possible D match to TRBD1 (5 bases). CDR3 protein: CSARVVASRETQYF. The CDR3, as DNA: TGCAGTGCCAGGGTCGTAGCCTCAAGGGAGACCCAGTACTTC.